This T cell receptor (beta chain) was sequenced in a study of blood T cell repertoires in COVID-19. Germline V CDR1 and CDR2: SGHTA, FQGNSA. CDR3 length: 12 residues. Deletions cut 5 bases from V and 12 bases from J, with 11 bases between. Sequencing was performed with immunoSEQ multiplex PCR; in TCRdb, only in-frame clones are kept and a portion is missing. The sample consists of about 140,000 clones, approximately 88% of them appearing once. The source of this sequence is a man between 60 and 70 years old with active or convalescent COVID-19. The chain combines TRBV7-2 with TRBJ1-6, with D perhaps TRBD1 (6 bases). Specimen: peripheral blood. DNA of the CDR3: TGTGCCAGCAGCCCTCACAGGGAACCCCTCCACTTT. Protein: CASSPHREPLHF.